What follows are 2 T cell receptor beta chains derived from one specimen sequenced in a study of control samples from healthy donors and cancer patients. The data were produced by immunoSEQ multiplex PCR, yet TCRdb's version contains in-frame clones alone and is incomplete. Seen here are about 30,000 clones, 79% observed once, and the top ten hold 20% to 25%. Sequenced: PBMCs. The origin of the receptors is a man aged 55 to 70 with head and neck cancer.

This clone has only a few counts. V gene TRBV18 combines with J gene TRBJ2-5, with D unclear. Trimming removed 4 bases at V and 5 bases at J, with 11 bases between. Germline CDR1 is KGHSH and CDR2 is LQKENI. CDR3 length: 13 residues. The CDR3 loop is CASSRSQGETQYF. The CDR3 DNA is TGTGCCAGCTCACGGAGCCAAGGGGAGACCCAGTACTTC.

This sequence joins TRBV3-1 (or the pseudogene TRBV3-2) and TRBJ1-1; 8 bases fit TRBD1. Germline V gives CDR1 LGHDT, CDR2 YNNKEL (reference sequence). After removal of 2 bases from V and 1 base from J, the junction contained 3 bases not matched to a gene. The CDR3 is made up of 15 amino acids. The DNA of the CDR3 is TGTGCCAGCAGCCAAATAGGACAGGGGAACACTGAAGCTTTCTTT. Its protein is CASSQIGQGNTEAFF.